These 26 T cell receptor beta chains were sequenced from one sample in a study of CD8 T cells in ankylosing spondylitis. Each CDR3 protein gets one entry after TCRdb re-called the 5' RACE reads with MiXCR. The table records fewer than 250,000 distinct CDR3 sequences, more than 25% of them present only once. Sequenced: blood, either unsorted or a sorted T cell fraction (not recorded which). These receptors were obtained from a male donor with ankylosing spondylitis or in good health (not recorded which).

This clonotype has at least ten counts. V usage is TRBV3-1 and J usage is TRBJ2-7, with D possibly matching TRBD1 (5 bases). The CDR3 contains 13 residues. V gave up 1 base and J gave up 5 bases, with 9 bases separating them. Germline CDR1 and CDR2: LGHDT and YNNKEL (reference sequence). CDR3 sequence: CASSQVRGNEQYF. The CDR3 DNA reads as TGTGCCAGCAGCCAAGTTAGGGGCAACGAGCAGTACTTC.

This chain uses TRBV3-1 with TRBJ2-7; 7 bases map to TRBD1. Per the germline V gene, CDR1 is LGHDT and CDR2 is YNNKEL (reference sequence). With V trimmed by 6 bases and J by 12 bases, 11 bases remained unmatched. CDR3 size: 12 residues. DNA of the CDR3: TGTGCCAGCAGTCCCGGACAGGTGGAGAGGTACTTC. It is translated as CASSPGQVERYF.

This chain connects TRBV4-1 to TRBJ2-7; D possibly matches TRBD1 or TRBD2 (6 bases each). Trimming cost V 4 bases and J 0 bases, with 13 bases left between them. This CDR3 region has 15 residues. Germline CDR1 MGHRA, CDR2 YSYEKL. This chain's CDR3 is CASSLMAGHSYEQYF. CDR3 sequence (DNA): TGCGCCAGCAGCCTGATGGCGGGACACTCCTACGAGCAGTACTTC.

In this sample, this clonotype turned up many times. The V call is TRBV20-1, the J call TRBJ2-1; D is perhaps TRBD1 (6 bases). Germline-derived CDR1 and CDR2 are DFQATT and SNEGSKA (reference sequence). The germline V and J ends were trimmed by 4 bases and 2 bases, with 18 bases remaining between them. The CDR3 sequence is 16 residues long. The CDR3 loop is CSANRIQGGTYNEQFF. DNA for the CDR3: TGCAGTGCTAACCGAATACAGGGCGGCACCTACAATGAGCAGTTCTTC.

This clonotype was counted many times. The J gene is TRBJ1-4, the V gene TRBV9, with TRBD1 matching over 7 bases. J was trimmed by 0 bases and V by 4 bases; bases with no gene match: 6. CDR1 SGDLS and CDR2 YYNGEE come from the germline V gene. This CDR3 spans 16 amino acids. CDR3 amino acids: CASSPGGTATNEKLFF. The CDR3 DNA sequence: TGTGCCAGCAGCCCCGGCGGGACAGCAACTAATGAAAAACTGTTTTTT.

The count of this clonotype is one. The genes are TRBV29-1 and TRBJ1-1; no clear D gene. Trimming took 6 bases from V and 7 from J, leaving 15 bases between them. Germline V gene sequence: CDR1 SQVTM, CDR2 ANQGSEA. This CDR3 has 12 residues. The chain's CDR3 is CSVESLGGEAFF. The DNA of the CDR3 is TGCAGCGTCGAGTCGTTGGGAGGTGAAGCTTTCTTT.

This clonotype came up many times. The CDR3, as DNA: TGCGCCAGCAGCTACGGGACAGGGGTCACCGGGGAGCTGTTTTTT. It codes for CASSYGTGVTGELFF. The chain has TRBV5-1 and TRBJ2-2; 10 nucleotides match TRBD1. V dropped 3 bases and J dropped 4; count of bases not matched to a gene: 3. This CDR3 spans 15 amino acids. Germline V CDR1 and CDR2: SGHRS, YFSETQ. The variable domain in full, completed from reference TRBV5-1 and TRBJ2-2, reads KAGVTQTPRYLIKTRGQQVTLSCSPISGHRSVSWYQQTPGQGLQFLFEYFSETQRNKGNFPGRFSGRQFSNSRSEMNVSTLELGDSALYLCASSYGTGVTGELFFGEGSRLTVL.

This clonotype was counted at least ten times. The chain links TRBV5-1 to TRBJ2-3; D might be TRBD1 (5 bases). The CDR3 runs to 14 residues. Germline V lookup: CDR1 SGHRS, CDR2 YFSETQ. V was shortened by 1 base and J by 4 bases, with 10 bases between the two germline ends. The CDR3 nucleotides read TGCGCCAGCAGCTTGTGGCAGGGTGCAGATACGCAGTATTTT. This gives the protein CASSLWQGADTQYF.

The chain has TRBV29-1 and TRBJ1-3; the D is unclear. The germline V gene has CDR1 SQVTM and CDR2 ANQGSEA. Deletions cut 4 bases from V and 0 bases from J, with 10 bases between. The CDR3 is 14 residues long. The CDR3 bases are TGCAGCGTTGGCGGAGCCCTCTCTGGAAACACCATATATTTT. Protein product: CSVGGALSGNTIYF.

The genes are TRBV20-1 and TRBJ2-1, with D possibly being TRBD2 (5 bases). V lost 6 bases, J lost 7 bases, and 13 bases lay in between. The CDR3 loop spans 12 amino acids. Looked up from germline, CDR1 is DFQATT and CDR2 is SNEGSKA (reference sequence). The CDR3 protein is CSANQWENEQFF. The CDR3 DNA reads TGCAGTGCCAACCAATGGGAGAATGAGCAGTTCTTC.

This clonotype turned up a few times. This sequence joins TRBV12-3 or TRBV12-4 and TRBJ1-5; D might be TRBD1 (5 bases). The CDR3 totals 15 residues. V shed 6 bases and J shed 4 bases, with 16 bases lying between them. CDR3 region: CASRAGAAWNQPQHF. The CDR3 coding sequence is TGTGCCAGCAGGGCCGGGGCAGCCTGGAATCAGCCCCAGCATTTT.

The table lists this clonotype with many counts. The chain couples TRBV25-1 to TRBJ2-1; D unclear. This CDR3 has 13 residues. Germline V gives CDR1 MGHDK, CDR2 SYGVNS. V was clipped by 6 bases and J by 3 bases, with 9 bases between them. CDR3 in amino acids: CASSDNRYNEQFF. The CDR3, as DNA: TGTGCCAGCAGCGACAACCGCTACAATGAGCAGTTCTTC.

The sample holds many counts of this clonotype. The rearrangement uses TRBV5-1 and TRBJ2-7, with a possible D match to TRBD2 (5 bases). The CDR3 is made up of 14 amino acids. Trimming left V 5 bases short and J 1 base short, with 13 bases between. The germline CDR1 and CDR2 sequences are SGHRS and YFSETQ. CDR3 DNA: TGCGCCAGCAGAGAGGGTCAGAGATCCTACGAGCAGTACTTC. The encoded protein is CASREGQRSYEQYF.

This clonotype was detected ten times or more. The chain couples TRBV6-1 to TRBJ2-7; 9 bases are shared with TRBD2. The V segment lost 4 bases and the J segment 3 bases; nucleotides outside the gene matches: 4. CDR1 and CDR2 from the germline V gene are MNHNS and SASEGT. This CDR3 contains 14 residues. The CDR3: CASSGGLAGYEQYF. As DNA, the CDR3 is TGTGCCAGCAGTGGGGGACTAGCTGGCTACGAGCAGTACTTC.

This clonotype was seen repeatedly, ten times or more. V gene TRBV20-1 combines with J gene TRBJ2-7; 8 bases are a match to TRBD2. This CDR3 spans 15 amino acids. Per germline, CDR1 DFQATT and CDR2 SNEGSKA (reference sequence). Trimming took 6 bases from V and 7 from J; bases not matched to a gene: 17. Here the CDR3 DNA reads TGCAGTGCCCAAGGTGGACAAACGGGAGGGAGGGAGCAGTACTTC. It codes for CSAQGGQTGGREQYF.

The CDR3 nucleotides are TGCAGCGTGAGGACAGTTACAGATACGCAGTATTTT. As protein: CSVRTVTDTQYF. J is TRBJ2-3 and V is TRBV29-1, with D perhaps TRBD1 (6 bases). The CDR3 has 12 amino acids. Trimming took 6 bases from V and 3 from J, leaving 10 bases between them. The germline gives CDR1 SQVTM, CDR2 ANQGSEA.

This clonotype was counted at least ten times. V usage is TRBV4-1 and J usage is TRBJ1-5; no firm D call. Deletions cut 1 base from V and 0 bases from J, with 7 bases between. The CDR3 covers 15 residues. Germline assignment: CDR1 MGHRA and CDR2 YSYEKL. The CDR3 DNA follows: TGCGCCAGCAGCCAAGCCGACTATAGCAATCAGCCCCAGCATTTT. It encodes CASSQADYSNQPQHF.

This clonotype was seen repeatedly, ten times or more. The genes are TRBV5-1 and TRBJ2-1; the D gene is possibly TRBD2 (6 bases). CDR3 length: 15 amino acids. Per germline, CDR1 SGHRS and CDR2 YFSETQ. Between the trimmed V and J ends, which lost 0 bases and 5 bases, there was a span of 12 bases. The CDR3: CASSLATSRDNEQFF. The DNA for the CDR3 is TGCGCCAGCAGCTTGGCCACTAGCCGGGACAATGAGCAGTTCTTC.

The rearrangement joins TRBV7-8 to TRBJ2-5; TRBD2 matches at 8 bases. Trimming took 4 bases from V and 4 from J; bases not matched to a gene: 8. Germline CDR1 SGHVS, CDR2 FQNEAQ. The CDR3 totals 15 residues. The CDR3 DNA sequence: TGTGCCAGCAGCTCTCGATCCAGCGGGAGAGAGACCCAGTACTTC. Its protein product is CASSSRSSGRETQYF. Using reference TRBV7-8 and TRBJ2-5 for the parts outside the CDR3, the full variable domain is GAGVSQSPRYKVAKRGQDVALRCDPISGHVSLFWYQQALGQGPEFLTYFQNEAQLDKSGLPSDRFFAERPEGSVSTLKIQRTQQEDSAVYLCASSSRSSGRETQYFGPGTRLLVL.

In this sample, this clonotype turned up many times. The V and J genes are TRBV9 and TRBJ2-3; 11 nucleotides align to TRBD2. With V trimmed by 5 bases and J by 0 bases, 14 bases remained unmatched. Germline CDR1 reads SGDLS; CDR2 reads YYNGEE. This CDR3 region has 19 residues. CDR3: CASRQEAGTSGSSTDTQYF. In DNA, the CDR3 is TGTGCCAGCAGACAAGAAGCCGGGACTAGCGGCTCTAGCACAGATACGCAGTATTTT.

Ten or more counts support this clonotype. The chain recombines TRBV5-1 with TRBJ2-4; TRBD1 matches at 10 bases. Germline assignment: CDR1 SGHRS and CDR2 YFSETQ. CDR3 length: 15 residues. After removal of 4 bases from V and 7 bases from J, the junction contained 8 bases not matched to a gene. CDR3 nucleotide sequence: TGCGCCAGCAGCCCCCAGACAGGGGGCGGGAACATTCAGTACTTC. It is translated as CASSPQTGGGNIQYF.

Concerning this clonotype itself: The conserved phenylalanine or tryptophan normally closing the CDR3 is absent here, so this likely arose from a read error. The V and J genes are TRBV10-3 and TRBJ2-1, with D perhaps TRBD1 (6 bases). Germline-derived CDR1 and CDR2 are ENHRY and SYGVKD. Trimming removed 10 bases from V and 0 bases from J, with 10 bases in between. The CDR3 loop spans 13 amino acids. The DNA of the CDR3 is TGTGCCACCGCAGGGGACTCCTACAATGAGCAGTTCCTC. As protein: CATAGDSYNEQFL.

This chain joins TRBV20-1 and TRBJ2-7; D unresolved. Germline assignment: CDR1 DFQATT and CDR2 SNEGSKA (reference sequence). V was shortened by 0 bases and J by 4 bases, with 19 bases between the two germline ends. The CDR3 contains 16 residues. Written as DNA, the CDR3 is TGCAGTGCTAGAGACAACCGTGCCCCCGGACGGTACGAGCAGTACTTC. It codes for CSARDNRAPGRYEQYF.

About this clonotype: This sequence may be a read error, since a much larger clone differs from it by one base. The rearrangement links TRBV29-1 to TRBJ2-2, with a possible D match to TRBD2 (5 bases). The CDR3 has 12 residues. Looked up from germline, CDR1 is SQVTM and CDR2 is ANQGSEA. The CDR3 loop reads CSVVGYTGELSF. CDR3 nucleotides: TGCAGCGTTGTGGGGTACACCGGGGAGCTGTCTTTT.

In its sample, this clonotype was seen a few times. Written as DNA, the CDR3 is TGCAGCGTTGACGCGGGCCTTGGGGAGCAGTACTTC. The encoded protein is CSVDAGLGEQYF. The V call is TRBV29-1, the J call TRBJ2-7; D may be TRBD2 (5 bases). Between the trimmed V and J ends, which lost 3 bases and 7 bases, there was a span of 13 bases. CDR3 size: 12 residues. Per the germline V gene, CDR1 is SQVTM and CDR2 is ANQGSEA.

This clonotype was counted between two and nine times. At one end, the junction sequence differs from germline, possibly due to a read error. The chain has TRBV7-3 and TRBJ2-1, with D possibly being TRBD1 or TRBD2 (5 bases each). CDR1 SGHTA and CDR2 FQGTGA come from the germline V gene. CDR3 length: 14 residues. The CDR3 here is CASRSGPAYNEQFF. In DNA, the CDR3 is TGTGCCAGTAGGTCGGGACCGGCCTACAATGAGCAGTTCTTT.